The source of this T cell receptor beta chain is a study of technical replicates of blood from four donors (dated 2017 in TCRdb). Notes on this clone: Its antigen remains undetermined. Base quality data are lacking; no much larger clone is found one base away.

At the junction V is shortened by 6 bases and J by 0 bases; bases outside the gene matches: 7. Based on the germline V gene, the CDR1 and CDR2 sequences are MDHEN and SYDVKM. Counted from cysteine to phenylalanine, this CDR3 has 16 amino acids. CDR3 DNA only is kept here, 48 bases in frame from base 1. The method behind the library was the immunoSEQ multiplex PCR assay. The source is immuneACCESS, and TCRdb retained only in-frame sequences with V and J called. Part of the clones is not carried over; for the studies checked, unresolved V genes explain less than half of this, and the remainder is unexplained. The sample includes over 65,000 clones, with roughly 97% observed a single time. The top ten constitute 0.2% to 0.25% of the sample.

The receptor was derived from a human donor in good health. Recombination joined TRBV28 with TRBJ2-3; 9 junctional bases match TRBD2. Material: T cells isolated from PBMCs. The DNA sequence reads TGTGCCAGCAGCCCTGCTAGCGGGACTAGCACAGATACGCAGTATTTT. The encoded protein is CASSPASGTSTDTQYF.